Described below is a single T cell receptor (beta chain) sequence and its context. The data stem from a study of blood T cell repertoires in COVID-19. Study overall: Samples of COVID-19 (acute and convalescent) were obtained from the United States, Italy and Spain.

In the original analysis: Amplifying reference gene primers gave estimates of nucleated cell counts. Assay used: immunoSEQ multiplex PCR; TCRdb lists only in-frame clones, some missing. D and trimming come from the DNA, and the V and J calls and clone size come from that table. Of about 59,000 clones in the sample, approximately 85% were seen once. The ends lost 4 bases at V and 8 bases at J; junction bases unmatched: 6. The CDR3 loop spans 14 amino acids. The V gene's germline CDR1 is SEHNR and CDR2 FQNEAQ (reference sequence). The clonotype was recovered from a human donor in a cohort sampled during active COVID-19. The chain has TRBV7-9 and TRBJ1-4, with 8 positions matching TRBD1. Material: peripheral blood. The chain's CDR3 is CASSSGQVGEKLFF. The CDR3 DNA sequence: TGTGCCAGCAGCTCGGGACAGGTGGGGGAAAAACTGTTTTTT.